One and the same sample provided the 32 T cell receptor beta chains below, sequenced in a study of T cells after yellow fever vaccination. TCRdb redid the calling of the 5' RACE reads with MiXCR, one entry per CDR3 protein. The table records a few hundred thousand distinct CDR3 sequences, more than 5.5% of them present only once. Source: PBMCs, taken 5 days after the yellow fever booster vaccination. The source is a man aged 25 to 45 who received the YFV17D yellow fever vaccine.

This clonotype was recorded a few times. The chain employs TRBV20-1 and TRBJ2-2; a weak D match, TRBD2 (5 bases). This CDR3 comprises 13 residues. With 3 bases removed from V and 1 base from J, the gap between germline ends came to 6 bases. Looked up from germline, CDR1 is DFQATT and CDR2 is SNEGSKA (reference sequence). CDR3 protein: CSASEGNTGELFF. The CDR3 DNA reads TGCAGTGCTAGCGAGGGGAACACCGGGGAGCTGTTTTTT.

This clonotype came up many times. This chain connects TRBV12-3 or TRBV12-4 to TRBJ1-5; D possibly corresponds to TRBD1 (5 bases). Trimming cost V 5 bases and J 6 bases, with 11 bases left between them. The CDR3 is 13 residues long. The CDR3 DNA follows: TGTGCCAGCAGTCCCCAAAGGGGTCAGCCCCAGCATTTT. It encodes CASSPQRGQPQHF.

This clonotype was seen only a few times. The chain recombines TRBV20-1 with TRBJ2-2; D is unclear. Per germline, CDR1 DFQATT and CDR2 SNEGSKA (reference sequence). The CDR3 loop spans 13 amino acids. V was trimmed by 4 bases and J by 2 bases, leaving 8 bases between them. The CDR3 loop reads CSANYPNTGELFF. For the CDR3, the DNA is TGCAGTGCTAACTACCCCAACACCGGGGAGCTGTTTTTT.

This clonotype was seen repeatedly, ten times or more. The rearrangement joins TRBV20-1 to TRBJ2-6, with 10 bases matching TRBD2. V trimming: 3 bases; J trimming: 0 bases; junction bases outside the gene matches: 5. The CDR3 spans 17 residues. The germline CDR1 and CDR2 sequences are DFQATT and SNEGSKA (reference sequence). The CDR3 DNA follows: TGCAGTGCTAGGAGTAGCGGGGGGCACTCTGGGGCCAACGTCCTGACTTTC. This translates into CSARSSGGHSGANVLTF.

This clonotype occurred a few times. This sequence joins TRBV12-3 or TRBV12-4 and TRBJ2-3; 8 nucleotides agree with TRBD2. V lost 9 bases and J lost 7; bases outside the gene matches: 15. The CDR3 runs to 15 residues. The CDR3 loop is CASRMGGGRSNTQYF. CDR3 bases: TGTGCCAGTAGGATGGGCGGGGGGAGATCTAATACGCAGTATTTT.

This clonotype came up many times. The genes are TRBV6-5 and TRBJ2-2; D is possibly TRBD1 or TRBD2 (5 bases each). The V gene's germline CDR1 is MNHEY and CDR2 SVGAGI. This CDR3 comprises 15 residues. Deletions cut 4 bases from V and 1 base from J, with 10 bases between. Here the CDR3 reads CASSWGKLNTGELFF. In nucleotides, the CDR3 is TGTGCCAGCAGTTGGGGGAAGCTGAACACCGGGGAGCTGTTTTTT.

This clonotype has a handful of counts. The chain joins TRBV7-8 to TRBJ2-2; TRBD2 matches 11 bases. Germline values: CDR1 SGHVS, CDR2 FQNEAQ. The junction had 9 bases not matched to a gene; V was cut back by 1 base and J by 2 bases. The CDR3 sequence is 19 residues long. CDR3 coding DNA: TGTGCCAGCAGCTTAGGCAGGGGTGGGACTAGCGGAAACACCGGGGAGCTGTTTTTT. Translated, it gives CASSLGRGGTSGNTGELFF.

This clonotype was counted at least ten times. The chain is built from TRBV29-1 and TRBJ2-7; D is unresolved. This CDR3 has 12 amino acids. V lost 4 bases, J lost 7 bases, and 14 bases lay in between. The germline gives CDR1 SQVTM, CDR2 ANQGSEA. The CDR3 nucleotides read TGCAGCGTTGTCCCAACAACCGGGGAGCAGTACTTC. Translated: CSVVPTTGEQYF.

CDR3 protein: CASSQQGVGVGELFF. Written as DNA, the CDR3 is TGCGCCAGCAGCCAACAGGGGGTGGGGGTCGGGGAGCTGTTTTTT. The rearrangement joins TRBV4-3 to TRBJ2-2, with 7 nucleotides matching TRBD1. With 2 bases clipped from V and 7 bases from J, the junction kept 7 bases outside the gene matches. CDR1 and CDR2 from the germline V gene are LGHNA and YSLEER. The CDR3 length is 15 residues.

This clonotype was counted ten times or more. The rearrangement links TRBV7-8 to TRBJ2-3, with TRBD2 matching over 9 bases. The CDR3 is 17 residues long. From germline, CDR1 is SGHVS and CDR2 FQNEAQ. The V gene end was trimmed by 5 bases and the J gene end by 3 bases; junction bases not matched to a gene: 12. The CDR3 coding sequence is TGTGCCAGCAGCAAGAGCGGGAGGCCCCTCAGGACAGATACGCAGTATTTT. Its protein is CASSKSGRPLRTDTQYF.

This clonotype was detected only once. One base away lies a much larger clone, so this may be a sequencing read error. This CDR3 is missing its conserved last phenylalanine or tryptophan, likely due to a read error. J is TRBJ2-7 and V is TRBV4-2; a weak D match, TRBD1 (6 bases). Per the germline V gene, CDR1 is LGHNA and CDR2 is YNFKEQ. The length of the CDR3 is 12 residues. V was shortened by 3 bases and J by 6 bases, with 9 bases between the two germline ends. CDR3: CASSQQGFEQYL. CDR3 sequence (DNA): TGTGCCAGCAGCCAGCAGGGGTTCGAGCAGTACCTC.

V gene TRBV5-1 combines with J gene TRBJ1-6; 7 nucleotides agree with TRBD1. V lost 2 bases to trimming and J lost 5 bases; unmatched junction nucleotides: 4. CDR3 length: 15 residues. In germline, CDR1 is SGHRS, CDR2 YFSETQ. Here the CDR3 DNA reads TGCGCCAGCAGCTTACAGGGGATGGATAATTCACCCCTCCACTTT. It encodes CASSLQGMDNSPLHF.

This chain uses TRBV12-3 or TRBV12-4 with TRBJ2-3, with D uncertain. V lost 3 bases and J 3 bases, leaving 4 bases between the germline ends. This CDR3 has 12 amino acids. CDR3 residues: CASSFWTDTQYF. Here the CDR3 DNA reads TGTGCCAGCAGTTTCTGGACAGATACGCAGTATTTT.

As for this clonotype: A read error may be the cause here, since a much bigger clone is one base away. This CDR3 is missing its conserved last phenylalanine or tryptophan, likely due to a read error. The CDR3 DNA sequence: TGTGCCAGCAGTTTAGGGCCCAGGGAGACCCAGTACTCC. It encodes CASSLGPRETQYS. This chain connects TRBV6-5 to TRBJ2-5, with D unclear. This CDR3 spans 13 amino acids. Germline V gene sequence: CDR1 MNHEY, CDR2 SVGAGI. V lost 4 bases, J lost 5 bases, and 11 bases lay in between.

V usage is TRBV7-9 and J usage is TRBJ2-1, with TRBD2 as a possible D gene (5 bases). V dropped 6 bases and J dropped 10 bases, with 13 bases sitting between them. The CDR3 has 12 residues. Germline assignment: CDR1 SEHNR and CDR2 FQNEAQ (reference sequence). The CDR3 here is CASRYSEGEQFF. The CDR3 nucleotides are TGTGCCAGCAGGTACAGCGAGGGAGAGCAGTTCTTC.

This clonotype came up many times. This chain's CDR3 is CATSRPPSFNEQFF. CDR3 sequence (DNA): TGTGCCACCAGCCGTCCACCTAGTTTCAATGAGCAGTTCTTC. The rearrangement links TRBV15 to TRBJ2-1; D uncertain. CDR1 and CDR2 (germline): LNHNV, YYDKDF (reference sequence). The length of the CDR3 is 14 residues. Trimming stripped 5 bases from V and 6 bases from J, with 14 bases between.

This clonotype was observed many times. The gene calls are TRBV7-8 and TRBJ2-1; D possibly corresponds to TRBD1 (6 bases). V was clipped by 4 bases and J by 7 bases, with 20 bases between them. CDR3 length: 16 amino acids. The V gene's germline CDR1 is SGHVS and CDR2 FQNEAQ. The CDR3 region is CASSSRTRPTGNEQFF. The CDR3 coding sequence is TGTGCCAGCAGCTCTCGGACAAGGCCCACAGGGAATGAGCAGTTCTTC.

The rearrangement joins TRBV6-5 to TRBJ2-5; D remains ambiguous. In germline, CDR1 is MNHEY, CDR2 SVGAGI. The CDR3 loop spans 15 amino acids. With 0 bases removed from V and 7 bases from J, the gap between germline ends came to 15 bases. The CDR3 DNA is TGTGCCAGCAGTTACTCGTGGACCCCGGGCGTGACCCAGTACTTC. Protein product: CASSYSWTPGVTQYF.

Ten or more counts support this clonotype. The rearrangement uses TRBV29-1 and TRBJ2-5; possible D gene TRBD2, 6 bases. Germline CDR1 and CDR2: SQVTM and ANQGSEA. Trimming stripped 4 bases from V and 4 bases from J, with 7 bases between. The CDR3 length is 11 residues. The CDR3 DNA follows: TGCAGCGTTGTTAGCGGAGAGACCCAGTACTTC. Its protein is CSVVSGETQYF.

This clonotype was observed many times. The chain combines TRBV20-1 with TRBJ2-7; the match to TRBD2 covers 14 bases. This CDR3 comprises 18 residues. Per the germline V gene, CDR1 is DFQATT and CDR2 is SNEGSKA (reference sequence). V lost 6 bases and J lost 6; bases outside the gene matches: 19. The CDR3 sequence: CSANPPPGLAGVRREQYF. DNA for the CDR3: TGCAGTGCCAACCCCCCCCCGGGACTAGCGGGAGTTCGTCGCGAGCAGTACTTC.

The chain links TRBV10-3 to TRBJ2-1; D remains unclear. The CDR3 has 14 amino acids. CDR1 and CDR2 (germline): ENHRY, SYGVKD. Between the trimmed V and J ends, which lost 0 bases and 6 bases, there was a span of 9 bases. The CDR3 coding sequence is TGTGCCATCAGTGAGTCGAGCCCAGGCAATGAGCAGTTCTTC. It yields the protein CAISESSPGNEQFF.

The rearrangement joins TRBV10-3 to TRBJ2-7; 9 bases align to TRBD1. The CDR3 covers 16 residues. Germline loops: CDR1 ENHRY, CDR2 SYGVKD. The V gene end was trimmed by 2 bases and the J gene end by 3 bases; junction bases not matched to a gene: 8. Written as DNA, the CDR3 is TGTGCCATCAGTGAGGCGGCCGGGACAGGGTACTACGAGCAGTACTTC. The encoded protein is CAISEAAGTGYYEQYF.

This clonotype was counted many times. This chain uses TRBV29-1 with TRBJ2-3; no firm D call. Germline CDR1 and CDR2: SQVTM and ANQGSEA. Trimming pared 3 bases from V and 0 bases from J, leaving 7 bases between. This CDR3 spans 13 amino acids. CDR3 in amino acids: CSVESGSTDTQYF. The CDR3 DNA is TGCAGCGTTGAGTCCGGGAGCACAGATACGCAGTATTTT.

V gene TRBV4-3 combines with J gene TRBJ2-5, with no clear D. The CDR3 covers 15 residues. V lost 0 bases and J 5 bases, leaving 13 bases between the germline ends. Germline CDR1 is LGHNA and CDR2 is YSLEER. CDR3 in DNA: TGCGCCAGCAGCCAAGAGGTCCTAGTGTGGGAGACCCAGTACTTC. Translation gives CASSQEVLVWETQYF.

This clonotype was recorded many times. The chain combines TRBV5-1 with TRBJ2-7, with 10 bases matching TRBD1. Germline V gene lookup returns CDR1 SGHRS and CDR2 YFSETQ. This CDR3 has 15 residues. V lost 0 bases, J lost 3 bases, and 3 bases stayed unmatched. This chain's CDR3 is CASSLAGQGGYEQYF. Written as DNA, the CDR3 is TGCGCCAGCAGCTTGGCCGGACAGGGGGGCTACGAGCAGTACTTC.

The chain carries TRBV12-3 or TRBV12-4 and TRBJ2-5; D gene ambiguous. The CDR3 totals 13 residues. Trimming took off 3 bases at V and 1 base at J, with 6 bases between the two ends. CDR3 in DNA: TGTGCCAGCAGTTTGAACGGCCAAGAGACCCAGTACTTC. Its protein is CASSLNGQETQYF.

The sample holds many counts of this clonotype. This chain connects TRBV7-2 to TRBJ2-1; the D gene could be TRBD1 or TRBD2 (5 bases each). The V end was cut by 0 bases, the J end by 7 bases, with 10 bases between. Germline CDR1 and CDR2: SGHTA and FQGNSA. The CDR3 loop spans 14 amino acids. This CDR3 reads CASSLAAGRNEQFF. The DNA for the CDR3 is TGTGCCAGCAGCTTAGCGGCAGGGAGAAATGAGCAGTTCTTC.

This clonotype was recorded a few times. The CDR3, as DNA: TGCGCCAGCAGGGATTTATCGGGAGGCTACAATGAGCAGTTCTTC. Translating gives CASRDLSGGYNEQFF. The chain uses TRBV5-1 and TRBJ2-1; 7 nucleotides match TRBD2. CDR1 SGHRS and CDR2 YFSETQ come from the germline V gene. CDR3 size: 15 residues. Trimming took 5 bases from V and 3 from J; bases not matched to a gene: 8.

This clonotype was observed at least ten times. The V gene is TRBV29-1, the J gene TRBJ2-7, with TRBD2 identical over 11 bases. After removal of 6 bases from V and 6 bases from J, the junction contained 10 bases not matched to a gene. The CDR3 extends over 14 amino acids. CDR1 and CDR2 (germline): SQVTM, ANQGSEA. The CDR3 sequence: CSVLYSGRAVEQYF. DNA of the CDR3: TGCAGCGTACTATATAGCGGGAGGGCCGTCGAGCAGTACTTC.

This clonotype showed up just a few times. This chain connects TRBV7-9 to TRBJ2-5; the D is unclear. CDR3 length equals 16 residues. Germline assignment: CDR1 SEHNR and CDR2 FQNEAQ (reference sequence). Trimming removed 5 bases from V and 1 base from J, with 17 bases in between. CDR3 amino acids: CASSPVVGLVQETQYF. DNA for the CDR3: TGTGCCAGCAGCCCTGTGGTAGGGCTAGTCCAAGAGACCCAGTACTTC.

The table lists this clonotype with a few counts. The chain links TRBV15 to TRBJ2-5; TRBD1 is a possible D gene (6 bases). Per the germline V gene, CDR1 is LNHNV and CDR2 is YYDKDF (reference sequence). The CDR3 has 12 residues. Trimming left V 4 bases short and J 8 bases short, with 11 bases between. CDR3 sequence (DNA): TGTGCCACCAGCAAATTACAGGGCACCCAGTACTTC. This gives the protein CATSKLQGTQYF.

This chain connects TRBV27 to TRBJ2-2, with 7 bases matching TRBD2. With V trimmed by 6 bases and J by 5 bases, 9 bases remained unmatched. The CDR3 runs to 15 residues. Germline V lookup: CDR1 MNHEY, CDR2 SMNVEV (reference sequence). The CDR3 nucleotides read TGTGCCAGCAGGGGGTCTAGCGGCCCTACCGGGGAGCTGTTTTTT. Amino acid sequence: CASRGSSGPTGELFF.